This TCR beta chain emerged from a study of T cell responses to AZD1222 COVID-19 vaccine. Across the whole study: Pooled samples include second doses given at about 4 or 12 weeks. Study outcomes and limitations: The study reported that nearly half of spike-specific TCRs target unmutated variant regions.

The method was immunoSEQ multiplex PCR; TCRdb's version includes in-frame clones alone and lacks a portion of them. In the table there are 80,000 to 100,000 clones, roughly 92% of which are singletons. In regard to this clone: Its target is unknown.

The CDR3 has 15 amino acids. With V trimmed by 7 bases and J by 4 bases, 9 bases remained unmatched. The germline CDR1 and CDR2 sequences are MNHEY and SMNVEV (reference sequence). The source of this sequence is an adult in good health. This sequence joins TRBV27 and TRBJ1-5; 8 bases match TRBD1. Source: peripheral blood, taken on day 0 of AZD1222 vaccination. In DNA, the CDR3 is TGTGCCAGCAAACTAGACAGGGGACCGAATCAGCCCCAGCATTTT. As protein: CASKLDRGPNQPQHF.